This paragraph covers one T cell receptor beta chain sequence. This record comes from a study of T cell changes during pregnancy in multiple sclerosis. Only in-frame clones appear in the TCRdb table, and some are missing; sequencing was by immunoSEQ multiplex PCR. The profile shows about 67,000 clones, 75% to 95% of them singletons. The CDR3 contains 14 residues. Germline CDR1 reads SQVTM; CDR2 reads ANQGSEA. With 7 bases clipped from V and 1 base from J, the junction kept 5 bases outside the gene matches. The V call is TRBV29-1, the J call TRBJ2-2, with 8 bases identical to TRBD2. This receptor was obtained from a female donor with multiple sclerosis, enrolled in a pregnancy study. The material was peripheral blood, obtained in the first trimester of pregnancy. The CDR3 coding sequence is TGCAGCGGACGGGAGGGCCGGAACACCGGGGAGCTGTTTTTT. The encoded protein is CSGREGRNTGELFF.